The clone carrying this T cell receptor beta chain has just a few counts. Its specificity is not known. The authors made TCR beta libraries by quantitative 5'-RACE with molecular barcodes. TCRdb ran MiXCR on the 5' RACE reads and lists one entry per CDR3 protein. This table holds about 88,000 distinct CDR3 sequences, 25% to 35% found once. This entry belongs to a study of CD8 T cells in ankylosing spondylitis. Study-wide points: Relatively rare in peripheral blood, disease-linked clones were also CD8+. Several highly homologous variants made up a TCR beta motif that seemed to typify ankylosing spondylitis blood. Disease-linked clones reportedly showed significant enrichment in matched ankylosing spondylitis synovial fluid.

The V and J ends lost 3 bases and 7 bases respectively, with 21 bases between them. The germline V gene encodes CDR1 DFQATT and CDR2 SNEGSKA (reference sequence). This CDR3 spans 15 amino acids. This chain uses TRBV20-1 with TRBJ1-2, with D possibly being TRBD1 (5 bases). Sequenced: blood, either unsorted or a sorted T cell fraction (not recorded which). The clonotype comes from a male donor with ankylosing spondylitis or in good health (not recorded which). Written as DNA, the CDR3 is TGCAGTGCTAGGAGAGAGCAGGGCTACCGCTCTGGCTACACCTTC. Translating it yields CSARREQGYRSGYTF.